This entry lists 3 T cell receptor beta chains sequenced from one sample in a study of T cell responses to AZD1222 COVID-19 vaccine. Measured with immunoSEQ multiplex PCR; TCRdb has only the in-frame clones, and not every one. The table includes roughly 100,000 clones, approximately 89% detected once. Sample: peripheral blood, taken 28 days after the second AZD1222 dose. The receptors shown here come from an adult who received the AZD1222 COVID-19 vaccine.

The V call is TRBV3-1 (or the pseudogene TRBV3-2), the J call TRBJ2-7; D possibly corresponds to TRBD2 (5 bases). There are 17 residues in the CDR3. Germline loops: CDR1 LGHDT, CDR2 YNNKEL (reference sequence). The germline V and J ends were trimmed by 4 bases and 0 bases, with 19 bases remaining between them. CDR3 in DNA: TGTGCCAGCAGCCCCAGGACTGGCGGCTCCCCCTCCTACGAGCAGTACTTC. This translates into CASSPRTGGSPSYEQYF.

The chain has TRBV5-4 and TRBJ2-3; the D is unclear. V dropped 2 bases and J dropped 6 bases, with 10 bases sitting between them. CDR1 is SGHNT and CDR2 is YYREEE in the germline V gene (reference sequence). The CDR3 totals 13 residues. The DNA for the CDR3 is TGTGCCAGCAGCTTTAACCCAGAGGATACGCAGTATTTT. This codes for CASSFNPEDTQYF.

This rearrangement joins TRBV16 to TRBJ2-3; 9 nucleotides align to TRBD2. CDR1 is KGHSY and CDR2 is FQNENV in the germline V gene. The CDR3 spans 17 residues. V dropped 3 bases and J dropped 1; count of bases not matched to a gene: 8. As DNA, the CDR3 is TGTGCCAGCAGCCACCTCGCCAAGCGGGGGGGCACAGATACGCAGTATTTT. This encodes CASSHLAKRGGTDTQYF.